A single sample gave rise to the 11 T cell receptor beta chains below, sequenced in a study of blood T cells in healthy people across ages. Alongside a J-beta primer mix, a sample-barcoded 5' primer served in a second PCR lasting about 6 to 12 cycles. TCRdb re-called the 5' RACE reads with MiXCR, one entry per CDR3 protein. Of 1.5 million to 2 million distinct CDR3 sequences listed, roughly 27% were seen once; the top ten hold 7.7%. Material: blood. The receptor source for this set is a young woman in good health.

This clonotype was counted only a few times. The genes are TRBV25-1 and TRBJ2-7; 7 bases match TRBD1. The DNA end lines up better with TRBJ2-5; the J call may be wrong. Germline CDR1 and CDR2: MGHDK and SYGVNS. The CDR3 has 16 amino acids. The CDR3 protein is CASSESRQGPLETQYF. The CDR3 nucleotides are TGTGCCAGCAGTGAATCCCGACAGGGACCTCTGGAGACCCAGTACTTC.

The V call is TRBV5-5, the J call TRBJ2-5; the D gene is possibly TRBD2 (6 bases). Germline-derived CDR1 and CDR2 are SGHKS and YYEKEE (reference sequence). Between the trimmed V and J ends, which lost 2 bases and 0 bases, there was a span of 11 bases. There are 15 residues in the CDR3. The CDR3 loop reads CASSFGLANQETQYF. For the CDR3, the DNA is TGTGCCAGCAGCTTCGGGCTAGCGAACCAAGAGACCCAGTACTTC.

Remarks on this clonotype: At one of its ends the junction is not consistent with the germline gene, which may arise from a read error. The rearrangement joins TRBV2 to TRBJ2-4, with D unresolved. The end of the DNA fits TRBJ2-7 better, so the J call may be wrong. The germline CDR1 and CDR2 sequences are SNHLY and FYNNEI. CDR3 size: 13 residues. The CDR3 here is CTSSEDWSYEQYF. The CDR3 DNA sequence: TGTACCAGCAGCGAAGACTGGAGCTACGAGCAGTACTTC.

Regarding this clonotype: The junction does not match germline at one end; this may be a read error. The chain employs TRBV27 and TRBJ1-4; tentatively, D is TRBD1 (6 bases). The CDR3 is 16 residues long. Germline lookup yields CDR1 MNHEY and CDR2 SMNVEV (reference sequence). This chain's CDR3 is CASTHRGGPKGEKRFF. In DNA, the CDR3 is TGTGCCAGCACCCATCGCGGGGGGCCTAAGGGGGAAAAACGGTTTTTT.

This clonotype occurred many times. The chain links TRBV28 to TRBJ1-1; D unclear. The V gene lost 2 bases and the J gene lost 3 bases, with 16 bases spanning the gap. The CDR3 covers 16 residues. The germline V gene encodes CDR1 MDHEN and CDR2 SYDVKM. The CDR3, as DNA: TGTGCCAGCAGTTTAGACCTGCGGACGACGGACACTGAAGCTTTCTTT. Its translation: CASSLDLRTTDTEAFF. Combining the CDR3 with reference TRBV28 and TRBJ1-1 gives the whole variable domain DVKVTQSSRYLVKRTGEKVFLECVQDMDHENMFWYRQDPGLGLRLIYFSYDVKMKEKGDIPEGYSVSREKKERFSLILESASTNQTSMYLCASSLDLRTTDTEAFFGQGTRLTVV.

The sample holds many counts of this clonotype. The V and J genes are TRBV29-1 and TRBJ2-1; unclear D gene. This CDR3 contains 14 residues. Germline V CDR1 and CDR2: SQVTM, ANQGSEA. Trimming left V 7 bases short and J 4 bases short, with 17 bases between. The CDR3 coding sequence is TGCAGCGCCGACGCCCTCGGACCGTACAATGAGCAGTTCTTC. It codes for CSADALGPYNEQFF.

CDR3 coding DNA: TGCAGCGCCGGTTTCACCAATGAGCAGTTCTTC. Protein sequence: CSAGFTNEQFF. This chain connects TRBV29-1 to TRBJ2-1, with unresolved D. Per the germline V gene, CDR1 is SQVTM and CDR2 is ANQGSEA. The CDR3 consists of 11 residues. V lost 7 bases and J 6 bases, leaving 10 bases between the germline ends.

Comments on this clonotype: A single base separates this from a much larger clone, so it may be a read error. The V call is TRBV4-2, the J call TRBJ2-5; 7 bases are a match to TRBD2. In germline, CDR1 is LGHNA, CDR2 YNFKEQ. The ends lost 2 bases at V and 3 bases at J; junction bases unmatched: 6. The CDR3 is 15 residues long. The CDR3 DNA is TGTGCCAGCAGCCAACGCGTAGGGAGGGAAGAGACCCAGTACTTC. Its protein is CASSQRVGREETQYF.

This clonotype has only a few counts. V and J are TRBV9 and TRBJ2-1, with a possible D match to TRBD1 (6 bases). CDR3 length: 15 residues. V lost 3 bases and J 1 base, leaving 11 bases between the germline ends. Germline V CDR1 and CDR2: SGDLS, YYNGEE. The CDR3 DNA reads TGTGCCAGCAGCGAACAGGGTATGTCCTACAATGAGCAGTTCTTC. This encodes CASSEQGMSYNEQFF.

The table lists this clonotype with a few counts. This chain joins TRBV20-1 and TRBJ1-2; 7 bases align to TRBD1. Germline CDR1 is DFQATT and CDR2 is SNEGSKA (reference sequence). The V gene end was trimmed by 2 bases and the J gene end by 1 base; junction bases not matched to a gene: 13. CDR3 length: 17 amino acids. The CDR3 DNA sequence: TGCAGTGCTAGACCTGACGGGAGGGGGCTAAATAACTATGGCTACACCTTC. This translates into CSARPDGRGLNNYGYTF.

V and J are TRBV5-6 and TRBJ1-1; D not certain. The CDR3 is made up of 12 amino acids. Between the trimmed V and J ends, which lost 2 bases and 4 bases, there was a span of 6 bases. Germline CDR1 SGHDT, CDR2 YYEEEE. The CDR3 loop reads CASSFDFTEAFF. As DNA, the CDR3 is TGTGCCAGCAGCTTTGACTTCACTGAAGCTTTCTTT.